This record covers a single T cell receptor (beta chain). Authors' data handling: From reference gene primer amplification, estimates of nucleated cell counts were derived. TCRdb keeps only in-frame clones here, not all; method: immunoSEQ multiplex PCR. Clone size and the V and J calls come from that table; the DNA yielded D and trimming. The sample carries approximately 65,000 clones, roughly 80% recorded once. V shed 1 base and J shed 8 bases, with 15 bases lying between them. Germline V gene sequence: CDR1 KGHSH, CDR2 LQKENI. This CDR3 has 15 amino acids. This sample stems from a study of blood T cell repertoires in COVID-19. Study-level background: Collection of acute and convalescent COVID-19 samples took place in the United States, Italy and Spain.

The sequencing sample was made of peripheral blood. The receptor's source is a man aged 55-75 years with acute or convalescent COVID-19. This chain links TRBV18 with TRBJ1-5, with a weak D call TRBD1 (6 bases). DNA of the CDR3: TGTGCCAGCTCACCACGGCAGGGACAAGGGGAGCCCCAGCATTTT. As protein: CASSPRQGQGEPQHF. The full variable domain, in which reference TRBV18 and TRBJ1-5 provide the parts outside the CDR3, is NAGVMQNPRHLVRRRGQEARLRCSPMKGHSHVYWYRQLPEEGLKFMVYLQKENIIDESGMPKERFSAEFPKEGPSILRIQQVVRGDSAAYFCASSPRQGQGEPQHFGDGTRLSIL.